Shown below are 15 T cell receptor beta chains from a single sample sequenced in a study of OX40 agonist ivuxolimab in advanced cancers. The table came from immunoSEQ multiplex PCR; TCRdb's copy has only in-frame clones and leaves some out. The repertoire consists of 65,000 to 95,000 clones, with 70% to 90% occurring once and the leading ten covering around 0.5%. Sequencing used CD4+ or CD8+ T cells sorted from blood, obtained in a trial of the OX40 agonist ivuxolimab. The receptors shown here come from an adult with an advanced solid tumor such as melanoma, head and neck, liver or kidney cancer.

This clone was picked up one time. The chain links TRBV7-2 to TRBJ1-1, with D tentatively TRBD1 (6 bases). Per the germline V gene, CDR1 is SGHTA and CDR2 is FQGNSA. The V end was cut by 5 bases, the J end by 1 base, with 14 bases between. CDR3 size: 15 residues. Here the CDR3 reads CASSPGRGGNTEAFF. The CDR3 region has the DNA TGTGCCAGCAGCCCGGGCAGGGGAGGGAACACTGAAGCTTTCTTT.

The chain has TRBV7-2 and TRBJ1-4; TRBD1 agrees at 8 bases. Germline V gives CDR1 SGHTA, CDR2 FQGNSA. After removal of 3 bases from V and 8 bases from J, the junction contained 5 bases not matched to a gene. The CDR3 runs 14 residues. The CDR3 sequence: CASSFDRGEEKLFF. Written as DNA, the CDR3 is TGTGCCAGCAGCTTCGACAGGGGAGAGGAAAAACTGTTTTTT.

The V and J genes are TRBV6-1 and TRBJ2-3; D may be TRBD2 (6 bases). V shed 7 bases and J shed 2 bases, with 16 bases lying between them. Germline V gives CDR1 MNHNS, CDR2 SASEGT. This CDR3 comprises 15 residues. The CDR3 DNA follows: TGTGCCAGCACCTTTCCCCGCGGGGACACAGATACGCAGTATTTT. It specifies CASTFPRGDTDTQYF.

The V gene is TRBV7-2, the J gene TRBJ2-7; D not resolved. The length of the CDR3 is 13 residues. The V end lost 1 base, the J end lost 7 bases, and 11 bases lay between the germline ends. Germline V gene data show CDR1 as SGHTA and CDR2 as FQGNSA. The CDR3 here is CASSLVKQQEQYF. In nucleotides, the CDR3 is TGTGCCAGCAGCTTAGTCAAACAGCAGGAGCAGTACTTC.

The chain employs TRBV6-6 and TRBJ2-1, with D hard to call. V was trimmed by 6 bases and J by 2 bases, leaving 8 bases between them. The V gene's germline CDR1 is MNHNY and CDR2 SVGAGI (reference sequence). The CDR3 is 13 amino acids. The CDR3 region is CASRRTAYNEQFF. Here the CDR3 DNA reads TGTGCCAGCAGGAGGACCGCCTACAATGAGCAGTTCTTC.

This chain uses TRBV2 with TRBJ1-6, with D possibly being TRBD1 (6 bases). Germline V gene data show CDR1 as SNHLY and CDR2 as FYNNEI. The ends were cut back, 4 bases at V and 9 bases at J, with 25 bases in the middle. The CDR3 loop spans 18 amino acids. The CDR3 coding sequence is TGTGCCAGCAGTGTTAGTCCGTACAGGGTATTGAGTGGTTCACCCCTCCACTTT. This gives the protein CASSVSPYRVLSGSPLHF.

This chain uses TRBV7-2 with TRBJ1-4, with D unclear. The CDR3 is 13 residues long. V was clipped by 2 bases and J by 5 bases, with 6 bases between them. Germline loops: CDR1 SGHTA, CDR2 FQGNSA. The CDR3 nucleotides read TGTGCCAGCAGCTTATCGGGGAATGAAAAACTGTTTTTT. Translating gives CASSLSGNEKLFF.

J is TRBJ2-1 and V is TRBV14, with D tentatively TRBD2 (5 bases). The CDR3 is made up of 14 amino acids. The germline CDR1 and CDR2 sequences are SGHDN and FVKESK. The V gene lost 1 base and the J gene lost 12 bases, with 16 bases spanning the gap. The DNA for the CDR3 is TGTGCCAGCAGCCAAGTGGGAACTAGTGGCCCGCAGTTCTTC. As protein: CASSQVGTSGPQFF.

This rearrangement joins TRBV5-1 to TRBJ2-3; TRBD2 might be the D (5 bases). The CDR3 length is 12 residues. V was cut by 0 bases and J by 9 bases, with 8 bases left in between. The germline V gene encodes CDR1 SGHRS and CDR2 YFSETQ. The CDR3 loop is CASSLDEGTQYF. The CDR3 DNA follows: TGCGCCAGCAGCTTGGATGAGGGAACGCAGTATTTT.

V usage is TRBV6-1 and J usage is TRBJ2-1; 7 bases line up with TRBD2. The trim removed 8 bases at V and 6 bases at J, leaving 10 bases unmatched. There are 14 residues in the CDR3. Germline-derived CDR1 and CDR2 are MNHNS and SASEGT. CDR3 sequence: CASLSRGGSNEQFF. CDR3 coding DNA: TGTGCCAGCCTAAGTAGGGGAGGGAGCAATGAGCAGTTCTTC.

This chain links TRBV19 with TRBJ2-7; D is ambiguous. V was pared by 4 bases and J by 2 bases, with 9 bases between. The germline gives CDR1 LNHDA, CDR2 SQIVND (reference sequence). The CDR3 loop spans 13 amino acids. The CDR3 nucleotides read TGTGCCAGTAGTAGTCGTGACACCTACGAGCAGTACTTC. This codes for CASSSRDTYEQYF.

The rearrangement joins TRBV5-1 to TRBJ1-1, with D tentatively TRBD1 (6 bases). CDR1 is SGHRS, CDR2 YFSETQ, per germline. The CDR3 is made up of 15 amino acids. V was cut by 1 base and J by 11 bases, with 21 bases left in between. This CDR3 reads CASSLISDRLGGAFF. CDR3 coding DNA: TGCGCCAGCAGCTTGATCTCGGACAGACTCGGCGGGGCTTTCTTT.

CDR3 nucleotides: TGTGCCATCAGTGAATCCGGACCGAACTACGAGCAGTACTTC. The encoded protein is CAISESGPNYEQYF. The chain recombines TRBV10-3 with TRBJ2-7; D unclear. The CDR3 totals 14 residues. Germline V lookup: CDR1 ENHRY, CDR2 SYGVKD. The ends were cut back, 3 bases at V and 3 bases at J, with 12 bases in the middle.

About this clone itself: The junction does not match germline at one end; this may be a read error. The chain couples TRBV5-3 to TRBJ1-1; the D is unclear. TRBV5-3 is classed as an ORF, of uncertain function. The CDR3 sequence is 13 residues long. CDR3 amino acids: CASSSEGGTEAFF. For the CDR3, the DNA is TGTGCCAGCAGCTCCGAAGGTGGCACTGAAGCTTTCTTT.

This rearrangement joins TRBV7-2 to TRBJ2-5; 8 bases are shared with TRBD2. Germline V gene data show CDR1 as SGHTA and CDR2 as FQGNSA. The CDR3 length is 16 residues. V dropped 6 bases and J dropped 5; count of bases not matched to a gene: 14. CDR3 nucleotides: TGTGCCAGCAGTTTCACCGGGACTAGTGGGTGGGAGACCCAGTACTTC. Residues: CASSFTGTSGWETQYF.